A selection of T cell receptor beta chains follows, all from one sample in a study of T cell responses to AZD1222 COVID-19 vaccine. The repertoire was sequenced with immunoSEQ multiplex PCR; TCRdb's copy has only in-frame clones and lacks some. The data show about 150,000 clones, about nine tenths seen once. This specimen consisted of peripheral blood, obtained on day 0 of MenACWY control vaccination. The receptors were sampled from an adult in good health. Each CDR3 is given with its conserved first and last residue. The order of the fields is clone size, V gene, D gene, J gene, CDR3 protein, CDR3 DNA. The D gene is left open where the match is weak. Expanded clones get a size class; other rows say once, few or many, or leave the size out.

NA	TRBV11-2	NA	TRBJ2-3	CASSPLAMSSTDTQYF	TGTGCCAGCAGCCCTCTAGCGATGTCAAGCACAGATACGCAGTATTTT
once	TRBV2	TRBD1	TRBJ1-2	CASSEFSGGHGYTF	TGTGCCAGCAGTGAATTCTCAGGGGGCCATGGCTACACCTTC
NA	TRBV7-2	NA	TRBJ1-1	CASSLTDQSTEAFF	TGTGCCAGCAGCCTTACGGATCAGAGCACTGAAGCTTTCTTT
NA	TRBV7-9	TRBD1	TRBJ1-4	CASSLQGASEKLFF	TGTGCCAGCAGCTTACAGGGGGCTAGTGAAAAACTGTTTTTT
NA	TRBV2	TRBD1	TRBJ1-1	CASSIGQVNTEAFF	TGTGCCAGCAGTATTGGACAGGTGAACACTGAAGCTTTCTTT
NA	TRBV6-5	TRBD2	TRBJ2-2	CASSYRGGSGELFF	TGTGCCAGCAGTTACCGGGGGGGTTCCGGGGAGCTGTTTTTT
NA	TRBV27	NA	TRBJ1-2	CASSTDIGYGYTF	TGTGCCAGCAGTACCGACATAGGCTATGGCTACACCTTC
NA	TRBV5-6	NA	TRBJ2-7	CASSFLYEQYF	TGTGCCAGCAGCTTTCTATACGAGCAGTACTTC
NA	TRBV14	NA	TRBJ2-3	CASSRRRGVSTDTQYF	TGTGCCAGCAGCAGACGTAGGGGGGTGAGCACAGATACGCAGTATTTT
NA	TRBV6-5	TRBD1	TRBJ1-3	CASSYSGTGRNTIYF	TGTGCCAGCAGTTACTCGGGGACAGGGAGAAACACCATATATTTT
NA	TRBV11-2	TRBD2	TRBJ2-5	CASSRLTSGIQETQYF	TGTGCCAGCAGCCGGCTGACTAGCGGGATTCAAGAGACCCAGTACTTC
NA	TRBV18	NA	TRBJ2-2	CASSPLGANTGELFF	TGTGCCAGCTCACCCTTAGGGGCGAACACCGGGGAGCTGTTTTTT
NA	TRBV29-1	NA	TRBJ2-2	CSVALAAQGHTGELFF	TGCAGCGTTGCCCTTGCCGCGCAGGGCCACACCGGGGAGCTGTTTTTT
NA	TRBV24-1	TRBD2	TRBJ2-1	CATSDPMIAGRGRNEQFF	TGTGCCACCAGTGACCCTATGATAGCGGGACGGGGTAGGAATGAGCAGTTCTTC
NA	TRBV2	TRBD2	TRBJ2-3	CASKQLAGGPEDTQYF	TGTGCCAGCAAGCAACTAGCGGGGGGGCCCGAAGATACGCAGTATTTT
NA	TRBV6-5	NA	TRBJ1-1	CASSYAQVGNTEAFF	TGTGCCAGCAGTTACGCGCAGGTCGGGAACACTGAAGCTTTCTTT
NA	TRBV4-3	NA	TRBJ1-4	CASSQDTPNEKLFF	TGCGCCAGCAGCCAAGATACCCCCAATGAAAAACTGTTTTTT
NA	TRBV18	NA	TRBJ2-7	CASSPSAGTSYEQYF	TGTGCCAGCTCACCCTCGGCAGGGACTTCCTACGAGCAGTACTTC
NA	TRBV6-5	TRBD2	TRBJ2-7	CASRPPGTTYEQYF	TGTGCCAGCAGACCCCCCGGGACTACCTACGAGCAGTACTTC
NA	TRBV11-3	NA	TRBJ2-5	CASGPRRKETQYF	TGTGCCAGCGGCCCGCGGCGAAAAGAGACCCAGTACTTC
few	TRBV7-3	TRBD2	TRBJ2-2	CASSPGLASGELFF	TGTGCCAGCAGCCCGGGACTAGCTTCCGGGGAGCTGTTTTTT